This is a list of T cell receptor beta chains from one sample in a study of blood T cell repertoires in COVID-19. Profiling relied on immunoSEQ multiplex PCR, and the TCRdb table lists in-frame clones only, not all of them. This sample has a few hundred thousand clones, with approximately 91% found just once. The sequenced material came from PBMCs or T cells enriched from blood (not recorded which). Receptors were obtained from a woman aged 40 to 55 who had recovered from COVID-19. Both conserved end residues are part of each CDR3. A D gene is named only where the DNA matches it firmly.

V gene,D gene,J gene,CDR3 DNA,CDR3 protein
TRBV4-2,TRBD2,TRBJ2-7,TGTGCCAGCAGCCAATATGGGACTAGCGGATTACTTCCCTACGAGCAGTACTTC,CASSQYGTSGLLPYEQYF
TRBV25-1,-,TRBJ2-7,TGTGCCAGCAGTCTCAGGGACGAGCAGTACTTC,CASSLRDEQYF
TRBV7-3,TRBD2,TRBJ2-3,TGTGCCAGCAGCTTGTTAGCGGGAGGGTCAGATACGCAGTATTTT,CASSLLAGGSDTQYF
TRBV19,-,TRBJ2-7,TGTGCCAGTAGTATAGATCGTCGGGGCTACGAGCAGTACTTC,CASSIDRRGYEQYF
TRBV4-1,-,TRBJ2-7,TGCGCCAGCAGCCAAGAACCAGGCTCCTACGAGCAGTACTTC,CASSQEPGSYEQYF
TRBV7-2,-,TRBJ2-1,TGTGCCAGCAGCTTAGCTTACTGGGGGGATGAGCAGTTCTTC,CASSLAYWGDEQFF
TRBV6-1,TRBD1,TRBJ1-2,TGTGCCAGCAGAAACGGACAGGGAGACTATGGCTACACCTTC,CASRNGQGDYGYTF
TRBV7-2,TRBD2,TRBJ2-5,TGTGCCAGCAGCTTAGACACTAGCGAGCAGACCCAGTACTTC,CASSLDTSEQTQYF
TRBV30,-,TRBJ1-2,TGTGCCTGGACTTCGAGCGGCTCCTATGGCTACACCTTC,CAWTSSGSYGYTF
TRBV11-3,-,TRBJ2-5,TGTGCCAGCAGCCAAGCTACAGGAGAAGAGACCCAGTACTTC,CASSQATGEETQYF
TRBV7-8,-,TRBJ1-2,TGTGCCAGCAGCTTAGCTAGTCGACAGGTCTATGGCTACACCTTC,CASSLASRQVYGYTF
TRBV5-1,-,TRBJ1-4,TGTGCCAGCAGCCCCCGTTCGATTCGGGGGGCGGGTTACGAAAAACTGTTTTTT,CASSPRSIRGAGYEKLFF
TRBV5-4,-,TRBJ2-5,TGTGCCAGCCAGAAAGGTTCAACTAGACAAGAGACCCAGTACTTC,CASQKGSTRQETQYF
TRBV5-4,-,TRBJ2-5,TGTGCCAGCAGCGTACTACATTCGGAGACCCAGTACTTC,CASSVLHSETQYF
TRBV5-1,-,TRBJ2-2,TGCGCCAGCAGCTTGGTAGAAAGAGTCGGCGGGGAGCTGTTTTTT,CASSLVERVGGELFF
TRBV7-7,TRBD1,TRBJ1-1,TGTGCTAGCAGCTTGGACAGGTTGACTGAAGCTTTCTTT,CASSLDRLTEAFF
TRBV7-9,TRBD2,TRBJ2-1,TGTGCCAGCAGCTTAACGGGACTAGCGGGAGATGAGCAGTTCTTC,CASSLTGLAGDEQFF
TRBV29-1,-,TRBJ2-6,TGCAGCGTTGCTGATAGCTCTGGGGCCAACGTCCTGACTTTC,CSVADSSGANVLTF